A single sample gave rise to the 32 T cell receptor beta chains below, sequenced in a study of cytomegalovirus exposure and HLA in healthy donors. In the PCR, 60 Vbeta and 13 Jbeta primers were used. Using immunoSEQ multiplex PCR, the repertoire was profiled, and TCRdb retains in-frame clones only, with some absent. The sample lists roughly 110,000 clones; 60% to 80% were seen once. The material sequenced was PBMCs. These receptors all stem from a man aged 18 to 30 in good health and CMV-seronegative.

The chain joins TRBV28 to TRBJ2-7, with TRBD2 matching over 7 bases. The ends lost 1 base at V and 4 bases at J; junction bases unmatched: 4. From germline, CDR1 is MDHEN and CDR2 SYDVKM. The CDR3 runs 14 residues. CDR3 nucleotides: TGTGCCAGCAGTTTATTGGGGGAGGGATACGAGCAGTACTTC. Protein sequence: CASSLLGEGYEQYF.

This chain connects TRBV14 to TRBJ1-2; no definite D call. Trimming took 4 bases from V and 3 from J, leaving 15 bases between them. Germline CDR1 is SGHDN and CDR2 is FVKESK. CDR3 length equals 15 residues. CDR3 sequence (DNA): TGTGCCAGCAGCCCCCAAGTCCCGGAGGACTATGGCTACACCTTC. Protein sequence: CASSPQVPEDYGYTF.

The CDR3 protein is CASSSSGGAEAFF. CDR3 coding DNA: TGTGCCAGCAGCTCTTCTGGGGGGGCTGAAGCTTTCTTT. The chain combines TRBV13 with TRBJ1-1, with a tentative D call TRBD1 (5 bases). The CDR3 has 13 residues. Germline CDR1 PRHDT, CDR2 FYEKMQ (reference sequence). Between the trimmed V and J ends, which lost 4 bases and 6 bases, there was a span of 12 bases.

The chain carries TRBV28 and TRBJ1-2; a weak D match, TRBD1 (5 bases). CDR1 and CDR2 (germline): MDHEN, SYDVKM. V was pared by 6 bases and J by 4 bases, with 15 bases between. This CDR3 is built from 14 residues. For the CDR3, the DNA is TGTGCCAGCAGACCCGCCGGGGGGAGCTATGGCTACACCTTC. Translation gives CASRPAGGSYGYTF.

This chain uses TRBV9 with TRBJ2-2; D is undetermined. The V end was cut by 4 bases, the J end by 5 bases, with 12 bases between. CDR3 size: 14 residues. CDR1 is SGDLS, CDR2 YYNGEE, per germline. The chain's CDR3 is CASSPTHDTGELFF. The CDR3 DNA reads as TGTGCCAGCAGCCCCACTCATGATACCGGGGAGCTGTTTTTT. Together with reference TRBV9 and TRBJ2-2, the CDR3 gives the full variable domain: DSGVTQTPKHLITATGQRVTLRCSPRSGDLSVYWYQQSLDQGLQFLIQYYNGEERAKGNILERFSAQQFPDLHSELNLSSLELGDSALYFCASSPTHDTGELFFGEGSRLTVL.

The V and J genes are TRBV27 and TRBJ2-5, with D hard to call. Trimming pared 0 bases from V and 5 bases from J, leaving 10 bases between. Germline V gives CDR1 MNHEY, CDR2 SMNVEV (reference sequence). This CDR3 spans 14 amino acids. CDR3: CASSLSTLGETQYF. The DNA of the CDR3 is TGTGCCAGCAGTTTATCAACACTCGGGGAGACCCAGTACTTC.

The V gene is TRBV14, the J gene TRBJ2-1; 10 bases are shared with TRBD2. Germline-derived CDR1 and CDR2 are SGHDN and FVKESK. The CDR3 is made up of 15 amino acids. The V segment lost 8 bases and the J segment 8 bases; nucleotides outside the gene matches: 12. CDR3 sequence: CASRGDPSGGYEQFF. The CDR3 DNA is TGTGCCAGCCGGGGGGATCCTAGCGGGGGATATGAGCAGTTCTTC.

The V call is TRBV20-1, the J call TRBJ2-7; possibly TRBD2 for D (5 bases). CDR1 is DFQATT, CDR2 SNEGSKA, per germline (reference sequence). Trimming stripped 6 bases from V and 3 bases from J, with 9 bases between. The CDR3 runs to 11 residues. CDR3 DNA sequence: TGCAGTGCGTACCGGGACTACGAGCAGTACTTC. This codes for CSAYRDYEQYF.

The chain couples TRBV29-1 to TRBJ2-1, with TRBD1 identical over 12 bases. Unmatched junction bases numbered 7, after V lost 4 bases and J lost 9 bases. CDR1 and CDR2 from the germline V gene are SQVTM and ANQGSEA. This CDR3 is 14 amino acids long. CDR3 coding DNA: TGCAGCGTTGGAGCCGGGACAGGGGGCCCTGAGCAGTTCTTC. Protein sequence: CSVGAGTGGPEQFF.

The gene calls are TRBV5-6 and TRBJ1-2, with 8 bases fitting TRBD1. The CDR3 is 16 amino acids. With 4 bases clipped from V and 6 bases from J, the junction kept 14 bases outside the gene matches. CDR1 is SGHDT, CDR2 YYEEEE, per germline. The CDR3 region is CASSPQGVGSSDGYTF. CDR3 sequence (DNA): TGTGCCAGCAGCCCACAGGGGGTTGGGTCTTCCGATGGCTACACCTTC. Looking up the rest from reference TRBV5-6 and TRBJ1-2 gives the full variable domain: DAGVTQSPTHLIKTRGQQVTLRCSPKSGHDTVSWYQQALGQGPQFIFQYYEEEERQRGNFPDRFSGHQFPNYSSELNVNALLLGDSALYLCASSPQGVGSSDGYTFGSGTRLTVV.

In this sample, this clone turned up a few times. The chain recombines TRBV5-6 with TRBJ2-4; 9 bases are shared with TRBD1. The CDR3 runs 13 residues. CDR1 is SGHDT, CDR2 YYEEEE, per germline. The J segment lost 7 bases and the V segment lost 3 bases, leaving 2 bases of the junction unmatched. The CDR3 here is CASSWTGVNIQYF. Here the CDR3 DNA reads TGTGCCAGCAGCTGGACAGGGGTGAACATTCAGTACTTC.

This clone was seen just once. The chain is built from TRBV2 and TRBJ2-3; TRBD2 is a possible D gene (5 bases). Looked up from germline, CDR1 is SNHLY and CDR2 is FYNNEI. The CDR3 length is 13 residues. With 7 bases removed from V and 8 bases from J, the gap between germline ends came to 16 bases. The CDR3 is CASIIGVSATQYF. CDR3 sequence (DNA): TGTGCCAGCATAATCGGGGTTTCTGCTACGCAGTATTTT.

This chain uses TRBV6-5 with TRBJ2-1, with unresolved D. CDR1 MNHEY and CDR2 SVGAGI come from the germline V gene. The length of the CDR3 is 15 residues. The V end lost 5 bases, the J end lost 6 bases, and 17 bases lay between the germline ends. CDR3 amino acids: CASSPALTYSNEQFF. DNA for the CDR3: TGTGCCAGCAGTCCCGCGCTGACATACTCCAATGAGCAGTTCTTC.

J is TRBJ2-1 and V is TRBV7-6, with TRBD1 as a possible D gene (6 bases). V lost 4 bases and J lost 7, with 11 bases in between. The CDR3 is 13 amino acids. Germline V gene lookup returns CDR1 SGHVS and CDR2 FNYEAQ. CDR3 residues: CASSSQTGNEQFF. In DNA form, the CDR3 reads TGTGCCAGCAGCTCACAAACAGGGAATGAGCAGTTCTTC.

CDR3: CASSERETKNIQYF. In DNA form, the CDR3 reads TGTGCCAGCAGTGAACGAGAGACCAAAAACATTCAGTACTTC. V gene TRBV25-1 combines with J gene TRBJ2-4; D is ambiguous. The CDR3 spans 14 residues. The V end was cut by 2 bases, the J end by 2 bases, with 7 bases between. Germline V gene lookup returns CDR1 MGHDK and CDR2 SYGVNS.

The chain carries TRBV19 and TRBJ1-2; 8 bases agree with TRBD1. V lost 9 bases, J lost 3 bases, and 9 bases stayed unmatched. The CDR3 has 14 amino acids. Germline CDR1 and CDR2: LNHDA and SQIVND (reference sequence). CDR3 sequence reads: CASCPDRVDYGYTF. For the CDR3, the DNA is TGTGCCAGCTGCCCGGACAGGGTAGACTATGGCTACACCTTC.

The J gene is TRBJ1-1, the V gene TRBV19; 8 bases map to TRBD1. Germline-derived CDR1 and CDR2 are LNHDA and SQIVND (reference sequence). Trimming at V came to 6 bases and at J to 7 bases, leaving 7 bases not matched to a gene. The CDR3 has 13 amino acids. The CDR3 sequence: CASSPDRGFEAFF. The CDR3, as DNA: TGTGCCAGTAGCCCAGACAGGGGATTTGAAGCTTTCTTT.

This chain uses TRBV5-6 with TRBJ2-5, with a possible D match to TRBD1 (5 bases). Trimming left V 3 bases short and J 5 bases short, with 20 bases between. CDR1 is SGHDT, CDR2 YYEEEE, per germline. This CDR3 is 16 amino acids long. The CDR3 here is CASSWDLRSRVETQYF. The CDR3 bases are TGTGCCAGCAGCTGGGATTTGAGGAGCAGGGTGGAGACCCAGTACTTC.

This clone was found once. This chain joins TRBV19 and TRBJ1-2, with 9 bases fitting TRBD1. Germline-derived CDR1 and CDR2 are LNHDA and SQIVND (reference sequence). The CDR3 consists of 16 residues. Trimming removed 6 bases from V and 2 bases from J; junction bases left unmatched: 10. The chain's CDR3 is CASRPPGQGGNYGYTF. CDR3 DNA: TGTGCCAGTAGACCCCCGGGACAGGGAGGGAACTATGGCTACACCTTC.

The gene calls are TRBV6-1 and TRBJ1-3; D gene unclear. Trimming shortened V by 0 bases and J by 0 bases, and 9 bases separated the two germline ends. This CDR3 is built from 16 residues. Germline V lookup: CDR1 MNHNS, CDR2 SASEGT. CDR3 sequence: CASSEAPVDSGNTIYF. For the CDR3, the DNA is TGTGCCAGCAGTGAAGCGCCAGTCGACTCTGGAAACACCATATATTTT.

CDR3: CASSPDRVDGYTF. The CDR3 DNA sequence: TGTGCCAGCAGCCCCGACAGGGTAGATGGCTACACCTTC. The J gene is TRBJ1-2, the V gene TRBV5-6; 7 nucleotides agree with TRBD1. V lost 4 bases to trimming and J lost 6 bases; unmatched junction nucleotides: 6. CDR3 length: 13 residues. The germline CDR1 and CDR2 sequences are SGHDT and YYEEEE.

V is TRBV18 and J is TRBJ1-1, with D unresolved. This CDR3 comprises 16 residues. Germline CDR1 and CDR2: KGHSH and LQKENI. Trimming took 1 base from V and 4 from J, leaving 16 bases between them. The CDR3 region has the DNA TGTGCCAGCTCACCACGGCGGCAGGCTGGGAGCACTGAAGCTTTCTTT. Its translation is CASSPRRQAGSTEAFF.

To note about this clone: A read error may produce the germline difference seen at one junction end. The rearrangement uses TRBV19 and TRBJ1-2, with 9 bases matching TRBD1. CDR3 size: 16 residues. Germline CDR1 LNHDA, CDR2 SQIVND (reference sequence). Here the CDR3 reads CASSIPTKRDRDGYPF. In nucleotides, the CDR3 is TGTGCCAGTAGTATCCCGACAAAGCGGGACAGGGATGGCTACCCCTTC.

This clone was seen a handful of times. This rearrangement joins TRBV10-3 to TRBJ2-7; 7 bases map to TRBD1. The CDR3 has 14 residues. The germline V gene has CDR1 ENHRY and CDR2 SYGVKD. Losses at the gene ends were 6 bases for V and 5 bases for J; bases not matched to a gene: 10. The CDR3 DNA reads as TGTGCCATCAGGAGGGACAGCGTCCCCCACGAGCAGTACTTC. Protein: CAIRRDSVPHEQYF.

The chain uses TRBV5-1 and TRBJ2-1; D call uncertain. The V and J ends lost 0 bases and 7 bases respectively, with 11 bases between them. Germline CDR1 is SGHRS and CDR2 is YFSETQ. The CDR3 spans 14 residues. In nucleotides, the CDR3 is TGCGCCAGCAGCTTGGGGAACAGCCTGAATGAGCAGTTCTTC. This sequence encodes CASSLGNSLNEQFF.

The chain uses TRBV27 and TRBJ1-2, with D perhaps TRBD1 (6 bases). Germline V gives CDR1 MNHEY, CDR2 SMNVEV (reference sequence). The CDR3 totals 13 residues. Trimming removed 4 bases from V and 8 bases from J, with 14 bases in between. CDR3 DNA: TGTGCCAGCAGTTCCCTGGTGGGGGCCGGCTACACCTTC. Translated: CASSSLVGAGYTF.

This clone was observed a handful of times. The V gene is TRBV19, the J gene TRBJ1-5; no definite D call. Trimming stripped 6 bases from V and 6 bases from J, with 18 bases between. The CDR3 is 15 residues long. Germline CDR1 is LNHDA and CDR2 is SQIVND (reference sequence). The CDR3 loop is CASREGGSRTQPQHF. As DNA, the CDR3 is TGTGCCAGTAGGGAGGGAGGTAGTAGGACTCAGCCCCAGCATTTT.

CDR3 loop: CSARAGDGYTF. CDR3 bases: TGCAGTGCTAGGGCAGGGGATGGCTACACCTTC. This chain connects TRBV20-1 to TRBJ1-2, with a possible D match to TRBD1 (6 bases). The CDR3 runs 11 residues. CDR1 is DFQATT, CDR2 SNEGSKA, per germline (reference sequence). Trimming took 3 bases from V and 6 from J, leaving 8 bases between them.

The chain joins TRBV5-6 to TRBJ1-1; 7 bases are a match to TRBD1. Trimming removed 1 base from V and 8 bases from J; junction bases left unmatched: 2. This CDR3 region has 12 residues. The V gene's germline CDR1 is SGHDT and CDR2 YYEEEE. The CDR3 sequence is CASSLTQGEAFF. CDR3 nucleotides: TGTGCCAGCAGCTTGACACAGGGGGAAGCTTTCTTT.

V usage is TRBV11-2 and J usage is TRBJ2-3; 12 bases match TRBD1. This CDR3 spans 18 amino acids. Germline V gene sequence: CDR1 SGHAT, CDR2 FQNNGV. J lost 0 bases, V lost 1 base, and 5 bases had no gene match. This chain's CDR3 is CASSLGDRGLSSTDTQYF. As DNA, the CDR3 is TGTGCCAGCAGCTTAGGGGACAGGGGGCTCTCTAGCACAGATACGCAGTATTTT.

The gene calls are TRBV7-8 and TRBJ2-5; the match to TRBD2 covers 7 bases. The trim removed 5 bases at V and 7 bases at J, leaving 7 bases unmatched. Germline CDR1 SGHVS, CDR2 FQNEAQ. This CDR3 comprises 13 residues. CDR3 residues: CASSPQGGRTQYF. The CDR3 coding sequence is TGTGCCAGCAGCCCGCAGGGAGGGCGGACCCAGTACTTC.

This chain uses TRBV7-9 with TRBJ2-7, with unresolved D. Per germline, CDR1 SEHNR and CDR2 FQNEAQ (reference sequence). V dropped 1 base and J dropped 4 bases, with 5 bases sitting between them. The CDR3 contains 12 residues. As DNA, the CDR3 is TGTGCCAGCAGCTTAGGGGCTTACGAGCAGTACTTC. This gives the protein CASSLGAYEQYF.